The entry that follows covers one TCR beta chain sequence. Its antigen remains undetermined. It has no much larger one-base neighbor in the sample; base qualities were not kept. The library relied on the immunoSEQ multiplex PCR assay. TCRdb mirrors the immuneACCESS table, restricted to in-frame sequences. Some clones are absent from its copies; in checked studies, under half trace to an unresolved V gene, and the reason for the others is unknown. For this sample there are tens of thousands of clones; 88% appear just once. The ten largest clones add up to roughly 1.2% of the sample. The sample is drawn from a study of T cells in narcolepsy (dated by TCRdb to 2017 to 2018). About the investigation overall: Healthy control donors were enrolled in the study alongside patients who had narcolepsy type 1 or type 2 (NT1, NT2). To look for autoreactive T cells in narcolepsy patients that target self-antigens of hypocretin neurons (hypocretin, TRIB2), the study used TCR Vbeta sequencing to follow clonotypes in blood and CSF. Here is what the overall study found, with its caveats: Numbers of sequenced blood memory CD4+ clonotypes were comparable, with averages of approximately 40,000 in patients and 30,000 to 35,000 in controls. Plots comparing CSF and blood CD4+ T cell clonotypes from the same patient highlighted HCRT-specific and TRIB2-specific autoreactive clonotypes. Certain blood memory CD4+ repertoires from patients and controls had no sequences that matched autoreactive T cell clones. Autoreactive clonotypes were reported to be detected serially in the blood of the same patients and of different patients, but not in the blood of healthy controls.

Memory CD4+ T cells were sorted ex vivo from peripheral blood of narcolepsy patients and healthy controls for TCR Vbeta sequencing. The CDR3 runs 12 amino acids, cysteine and phenylalanine included. The entry retains the CDR3 DNA only, 36 bases that are in frame from base 1. For CDR1 and CDR2, the germline V gene (reference sequence) lists LNHDA and SQIVND. Cut back by 6 bases and 5 bases, the V and J ends lie 10 bases apart. The chain is assembled from TRBV19 and TRBJ1-1; the D gene identity is not certain. This clonotype originated in a human donor with narcolepsy. Material: CD45RA- memory CD4+ T cells from PBMCs. Interpreted using the paper, the cell subset or site label stands for: memory T cells sorted ex vivo from peripheral blood. The CDR3 protein: CASRDTWTEAFF. The base sequence is TGTGCCAGTAGAGACACTTGGACTGAAGCTTTCTTT.